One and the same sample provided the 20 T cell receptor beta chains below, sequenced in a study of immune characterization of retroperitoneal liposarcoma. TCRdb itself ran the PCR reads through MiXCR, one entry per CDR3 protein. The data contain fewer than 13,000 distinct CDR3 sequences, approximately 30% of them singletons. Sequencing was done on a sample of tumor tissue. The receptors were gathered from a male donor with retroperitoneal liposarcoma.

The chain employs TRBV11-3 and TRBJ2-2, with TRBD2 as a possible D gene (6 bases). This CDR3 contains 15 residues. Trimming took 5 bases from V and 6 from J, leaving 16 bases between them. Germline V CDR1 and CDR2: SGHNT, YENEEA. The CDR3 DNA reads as TGTGCCAGCAGCGAACCGGGCCGCGGGGCCGGGGAGCTGTTTTTT. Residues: CASSEPGRGAGELFF.

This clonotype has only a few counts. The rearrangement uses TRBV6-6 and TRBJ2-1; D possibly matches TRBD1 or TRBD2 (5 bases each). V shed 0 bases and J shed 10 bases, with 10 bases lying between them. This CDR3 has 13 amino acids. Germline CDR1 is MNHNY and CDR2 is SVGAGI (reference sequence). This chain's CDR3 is CASSYSRGTEQFF. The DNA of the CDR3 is TGTGCCAGCAGTTACTCGCGAGGGACCGAGCAGTTCTTC.

In DNA, the CDR3 is TGTGCCAGCAGCCAAGTCGATGGGAACGAGCAGTACTTC. The encoded protein is CASSQVDGNEQYF. J is TRBJ2-5 and V is TRBV7-6; D is ambiguous. The end of the DNA aligns better with TRBJ2-7, so the J call may be wrong. The V gene's germline CDR1 is SGHVS and CDR2 FNYEAQ. The CDR3 totals 13 residues.

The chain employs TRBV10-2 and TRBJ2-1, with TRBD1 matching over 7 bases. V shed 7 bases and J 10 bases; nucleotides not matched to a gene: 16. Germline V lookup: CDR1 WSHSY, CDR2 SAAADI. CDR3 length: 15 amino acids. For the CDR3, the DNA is TGCGCCAGCACGACAGGGCTCGGAACATCCTACGAGCAGTTCTTC. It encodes CASTTGLGTSYEQFF.

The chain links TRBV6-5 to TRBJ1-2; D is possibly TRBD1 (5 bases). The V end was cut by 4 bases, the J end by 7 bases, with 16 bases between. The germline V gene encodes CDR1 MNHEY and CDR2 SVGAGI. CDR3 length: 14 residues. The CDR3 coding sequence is TGTGCCAGCAGTTCTTCCGAAGGGGCGTCTGGCTACACCTTC. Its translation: CASSSSEGASGYTF.

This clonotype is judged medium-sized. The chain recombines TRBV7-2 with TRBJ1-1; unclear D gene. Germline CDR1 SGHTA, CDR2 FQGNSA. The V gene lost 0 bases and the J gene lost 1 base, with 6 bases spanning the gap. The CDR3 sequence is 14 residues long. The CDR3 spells CASSLAIRNTEAFF. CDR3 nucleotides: TGTGCCAGCAGCTTAGCGATAAGGAACACTGAAGCTTTCTTT. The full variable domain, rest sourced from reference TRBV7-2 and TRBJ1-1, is GAGVSQSPSNKVTEKGKDVELRCDPISGHTALYWYRQSLGQGLEFLIYFQGNSAPDKSGLPSDRFSAERTGGSVSTLTIQRTQQEDSAVYLCASSLAIRNTEAFFGQGTRLTVV.

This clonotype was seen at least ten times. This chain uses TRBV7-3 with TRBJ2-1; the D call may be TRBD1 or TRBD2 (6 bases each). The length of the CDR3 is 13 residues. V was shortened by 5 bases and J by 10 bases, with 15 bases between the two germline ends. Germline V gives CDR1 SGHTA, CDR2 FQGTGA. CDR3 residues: CASSTGAGNEQFF. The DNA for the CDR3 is TGTGCCAGCAGCACGGGGGCAGGGAACGAGCAGTTCTTC.

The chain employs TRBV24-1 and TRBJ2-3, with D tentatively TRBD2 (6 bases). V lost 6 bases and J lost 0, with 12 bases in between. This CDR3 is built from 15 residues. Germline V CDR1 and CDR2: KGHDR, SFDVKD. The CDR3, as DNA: TGTGCCACCAGTACCCCGGGACTCAGCACAGATACGCAGTATTTT. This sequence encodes CATSTPGLSTDTQYF.

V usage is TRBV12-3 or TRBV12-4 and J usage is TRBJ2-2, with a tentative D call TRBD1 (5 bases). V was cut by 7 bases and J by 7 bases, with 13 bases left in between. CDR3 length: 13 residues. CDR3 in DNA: TGTGCCAGCACCCTCAGGGTAAACGGGGAGCTGTTTTTT. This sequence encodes CASTLRVNGELFF.

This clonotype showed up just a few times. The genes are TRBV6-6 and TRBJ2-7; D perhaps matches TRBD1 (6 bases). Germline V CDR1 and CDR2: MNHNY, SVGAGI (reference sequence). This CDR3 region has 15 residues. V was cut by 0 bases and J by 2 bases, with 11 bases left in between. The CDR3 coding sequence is TGTGCCAGCAGTTACTCGTCAACAGGGACCTACGAGCAGTACTTC. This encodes CASSYSSTGTYEQYF.

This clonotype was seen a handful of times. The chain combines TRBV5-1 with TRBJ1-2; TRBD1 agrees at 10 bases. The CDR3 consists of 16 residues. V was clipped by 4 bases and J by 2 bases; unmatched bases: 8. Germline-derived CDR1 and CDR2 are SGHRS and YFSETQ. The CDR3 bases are TGCGCCAGCAGCCGAGGGCCGGGACAGGGGAACTATGGCTACACCTTC. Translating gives CASSRGPGQGNYGYTF.

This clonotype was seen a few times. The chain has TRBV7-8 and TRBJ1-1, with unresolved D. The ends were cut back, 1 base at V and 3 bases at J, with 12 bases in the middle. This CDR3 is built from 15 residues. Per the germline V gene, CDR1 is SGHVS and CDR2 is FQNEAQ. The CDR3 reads CASSLGSRLYTEAFF. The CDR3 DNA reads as TGTGCCAGCAGCTTAGGTTCCAGATTGTACACTGAAGCTTTCTTT.

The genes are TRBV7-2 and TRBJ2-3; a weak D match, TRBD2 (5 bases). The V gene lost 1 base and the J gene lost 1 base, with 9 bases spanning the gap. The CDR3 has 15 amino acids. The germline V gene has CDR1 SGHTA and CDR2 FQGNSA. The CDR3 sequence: CASSLEVSGTDTQYF. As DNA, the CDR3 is TGTGCCAGCAGCTTAGAGGTTAGCGGCACAGATACGCAGTATTTT.

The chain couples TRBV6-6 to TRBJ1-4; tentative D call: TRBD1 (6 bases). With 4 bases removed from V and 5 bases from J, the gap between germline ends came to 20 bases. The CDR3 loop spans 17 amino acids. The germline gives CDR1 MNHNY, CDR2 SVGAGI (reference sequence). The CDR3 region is CASSSFHSTGTNEKLFF. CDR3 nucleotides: TGTGCCAGCAGTTCATTCCATTCCACGGGGACAAATGAAAAACTGTTTTTT.

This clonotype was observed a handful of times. In DNA, the CDR3 is TGTGCCAGCAGTGAAGTTGGGGGCCTCAATCAGCCCCAGCATTTT. It encodes CASSEVGGLNQPQHF. The V gene is TRBV6-1, the J gene TRBJ1-5; possibly TRBD1 for D (6 bases). CDR3 length: 15 residues. V dropped 1 base and J dropped 3 bases, with 10 bases sitting between them. Germline CDR1 is MNHNS and CDR2 is SASEGT.

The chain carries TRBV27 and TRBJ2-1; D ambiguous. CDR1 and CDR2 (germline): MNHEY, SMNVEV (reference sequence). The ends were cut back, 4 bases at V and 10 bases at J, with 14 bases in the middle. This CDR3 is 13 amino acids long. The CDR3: CASSSGPTYEQFF. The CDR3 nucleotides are TGTGCCAGCAGTTCAGGTCCTACCTACGAGCAGTTCTTC.

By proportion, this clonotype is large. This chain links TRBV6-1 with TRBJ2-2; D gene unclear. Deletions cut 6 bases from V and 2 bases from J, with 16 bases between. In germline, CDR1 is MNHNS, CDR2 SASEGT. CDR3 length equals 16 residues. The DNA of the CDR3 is TGTGCCAGCAGCCCCCCGGTGTCAGTCAACACCGGGGAGCTGTTTTTT. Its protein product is CASSPPVSVNTGELFF.

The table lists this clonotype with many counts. This CDR3 reads CASSLVLAVSYNEQYF. DNA for the CDR3: TGTGCCAGCAGCTTAGTATTAGCGGTTTCCTACAATGAGCAGTACTTC. The chain uses TRBV7-2 and TRBJ2-1; perhaps TRBD2 as D (6 bases). The J call may not be correct, given that the DNA end is closer to TRBJ2-7. In germline, CDR1 is SGHTA, CDR2 FQGNSA. CDR3 size: 16 residues.

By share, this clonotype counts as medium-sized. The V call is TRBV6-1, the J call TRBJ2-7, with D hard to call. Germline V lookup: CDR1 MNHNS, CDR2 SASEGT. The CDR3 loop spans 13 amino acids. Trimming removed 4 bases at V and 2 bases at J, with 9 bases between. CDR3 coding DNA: TGTGCCAGCAGTGTAGTCAGAACCTACGAGCAGTACTTC. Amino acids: CASSVVRTYEQYF.

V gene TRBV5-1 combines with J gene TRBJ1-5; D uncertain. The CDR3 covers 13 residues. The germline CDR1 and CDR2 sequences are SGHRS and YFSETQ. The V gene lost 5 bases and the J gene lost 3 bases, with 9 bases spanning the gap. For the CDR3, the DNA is TGCGCCAGCAGTTTAGGCACCAATCAGCCCCAGCATTTT. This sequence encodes CASSLGTNQPQHF.